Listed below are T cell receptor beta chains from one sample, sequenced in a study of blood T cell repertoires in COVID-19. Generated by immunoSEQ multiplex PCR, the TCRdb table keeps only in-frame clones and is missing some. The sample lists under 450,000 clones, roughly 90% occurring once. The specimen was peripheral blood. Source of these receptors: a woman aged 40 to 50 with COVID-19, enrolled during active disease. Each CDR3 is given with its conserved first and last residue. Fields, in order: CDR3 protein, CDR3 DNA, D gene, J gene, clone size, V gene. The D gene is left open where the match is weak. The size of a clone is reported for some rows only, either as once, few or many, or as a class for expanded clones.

CASSSNRGSETQYF | TGCGCCAGCAGTTCCAATAGGGGATCAGAGACCCAGTACTTC | - | TRBJ2-5 | - | TRBV5-1
CASSPPLRQRSYNEQFF | TGTGCCAGCAGCCCCCCCTTGAGACAGCGAAGCTACAATGAGCAGTTCTTC | - | TRBJ2-1 | - | TRBV7-9
CASSPEGARLYTEAFF | TGTGCCAGCAGCCCGGAAGGGGCAAGGTTGTACACTGAAGCTTTCTTT | - | TRBJ1-1 | - | TRBV11-2
CASSLTGYNEQFF | TGCGCCAGCAGCTTGACAGGGTACAATGAGCAGTTCTTC | - | TRBJ2-1 | - | TRBV5-1
CASSLWAGGMNTEAFF | TGTGCCAGCAGCTTATGGGCCGGAGGAATGAACACTGAAGCTTTCTTT | - | TRBJ1-1 | - | TRBV7-3
CSVGQGREAFF | TGCAGCGTTGGCCAGGGTCGTGAAGCTTTCTTT | - | TRBJ1-1 | - | TRBV29-1
CASSLIAQRAPDTQYF | TGTGCCAGCAGTTTAATAGCGCAGAGGGCACCGGATACGCAGTATTTT | - | TRBJ2-3 | - | TRBV27
CASSDRQGSSYEQYF | TGTGCCAGCAGTGATAGACAGGGGAGCTCCTACGAGCAGTACTTC | TRBD1 | TRBJ2-7 | - | TRBV6-2/TRBV6-3
CASSLSAASSYEQYF | TGTGCCAGCAGCTTATCAGCAGCGAGCTCCTACGAGCAGTACTTC | - | TRBJ2-7 | - | TRBV7-2
CASRKIAGTKNIQYF | TGTGCCAGCCGGAAGATAGCGGGAACCAAAAACATTCAGTACTTC | TRBD2 | TRBJ2-4 | - | TRBV27
CAGGIRDEKLFF | TGTGCCGGGGGCATAAGAGATGAAAAACTGTTTTTT | - | TRBJ1-4 | - | TRBV28
CASNKGTSGGARNIQYF | TGTGCCAGCAATAAGGGGACTAGCGGGGGGGCCAGAAACATTCAGTACTTC | TRBD2 | TRBJ2-4 | once | TRBV28
CASSIGLAGVNEQFF | TGTGCCAGCAGCATCGGACTAGCGGGAGTTAATGAGCAGTTCTTC | TRBD2 | TRBJ2-1 | - | TRBV11-3
CASSLSGGRLNTEAFF | TGTGCCAGCAGTTTATCGGGGGGGCGGCTGAACACTGAAGCTTTCTTT | - | TRBJ1-1 | - | TRBV27
CATSRDRGRGNVIYGYTF | TGTGCCACCAGCAGAGATAGGGGGAGGGGGAACGTTATCTATGGCTACACCTTC | - | TRBJ1-2 | - | TRBV15